This passage covers 27 T cell receptor beta chains from one sample sequenced in a study of blood T cells in healthy people across ages (dated by TCRdb to between 2015 and 2017). The library was built by means of 5' RACE. The listed sequencing device is Illumina HiSeq 2500. A second PCR of 7 to 11 cycles was performed with a sample-barcoded 5' primer and a J-beta primer mix. The raw public data were reprocessed by TCRdb itself: fastp quality trimming at Q25, MiXCR clonotype calling, in-frame beta chains only. A single entry per CDR3 protein holds the most common genes and DNA from its merged rows. The sample table contains 790,000 or so distinct CDR3 sequences; only one count was recorded for roughly 56% of them. The ten largest clones take up 20% to 30% of the sample. Sequenced material: blood. The receptors originated from a man aged 40-55 years in good health.

The chain joins TRBV6-2 or TRBV6-3 to TRBJ2-5, with D hard to call. Per the germline V gene, CDR1 is MNHEY and CDR2 is SVGEGT. V was trimmed by 5 bases and J by 2 bases, leaving 24 bases between them. The CDR3 is 18 residues long. The CDR3 protein is CASSPRGAGILPQETQYF. The CDR3 DNA reads TGTGCCAGCAGTCCTCGAGGCGCTGGGATCCTTCCTCAAGAGACCCAGTACTTC.

The chain carries TRBV2 and TRBJ2-7; 7 bases are shared with TRBD1. V was clipped by 6 bases and J by 3 bases; unmatched bases: 2. CDR1 is SNHLY and CDR2 is FYNNEI in the germline V gene. The CDR3 is 12 amino acids. The CDR3 spells CASRGTVYEQYF. In DNA, the CDR3 is TGTGCCAGCAGGGGGACAGTCTACGAGCAGTACTTC.

This chain joins TRBV6-5 and TRBJ1-2, with D possibly matching TRBD1 (5 bases). The V gene's germline CDR1 is MNHEY and CDR2 SVGAGI. The CDR3 is 14 residues long. V was trimmed by 6 bases and J by 6 bases, leaving 17 bases between them. The CDR3 region has the DNA TGTGCCAGCAGATCCGGACAACCCGAGGATGGCTACACCTTC. Translating gives CASRSGQPEDGYTF.

This chain uses TRBV12-3 or TRBV12-4 with TRBJ2-1; 8 bases agree with TRBD1. This CDR3 region has 15 residues. The junction had 6 bases not matched to a gene; V was cut back by 3 bases and J by 5 bases. CDR3 in DNA: TGTGCCAGCAGTTTGGAGCAGGGGGCGGACAATGAGCAGTTCTTC. Amino acid sequence: CASSLEQGADNEQFF.

The V and J genes are TRBV9 and TRBJ1-3; D remains ambiguous. Between the trimmed V and J ends, which lost 2 bases and 4 bases, there was a span of 10 bases. The germline gives CDR1 SGDLS, CDR2 YYNGEE. This CDR3 is built from 14 residues. The CDR3 protein is CASSVSRAGNTIYF. The CDR3 DNA is TGTGCCAGCAGCGTGTCCCGAGCCGGAAACACCATATATTTT.

This clonotype occurred a few times. The chain couples TRBV7-2 to TRBJ2-5; tentatively, D is TRBD2 (7 bases). The CDR3 is 15 amino acids. Germline-derived CDR1 and CDR2 are SGHTA and FQGNSA. The V gene lost 5 bases and the J gene lost 1 base, with 14 bases spanning the gap. The CDR3 bases are TGTGCCAGCAGCGTACAGGGAGGGGTCCAAGAGACCCAGTACTTC. Its protein product is CASSVQGGVQETQYF.

The rearrangement uses TRBV24-1 and TRBJ2-5; perhaps TRBD1 as D (5 bases). Germline V gene sequence: CDR1 KGHDR, CDR2 SFDVKD. This CDR3 is 14 amino acids long. The V end was cut by 4 bases, the J end by 0 bases, with 8 bases between. The CDR3 region has the DNA TGTGCCACCAGTGACCCAGGGTACCAAGAGACCCAGTACTTC. Protein product: CATSDPGYQETQYF.

This chain connects TRBV29-1 to TRBJ2-5, with 7 bases that match TRBD2. Germline V lookup: CDR1 SQVTM, CDR2 ANQGSEA. Trimming cost V 7 bases and J 4 bases; bases outside gene matches: 9. The CDR3 spans 13 residues. CDR3 sequence: CSAWGGGGETQYF. CDR3 in DNA: TGCAGCGCCTGGGGTGGGGGGGGAGAGACCCAGTACTTC.

This clonotype was counted between two and nine times. The chain employs TRBV12-3 or TRBV12-4 and TRBJ2-1, with 10 bases that match TRBD2. CDR3 length: 15 amino acids. The V gene end was trimmed by 7 bases and the J gene end by 9 bases; junction bases not matched to a gene: 12. This CDR3 reads CASTPRISGGTEQFF. The CDR3, as DNA: TGTGCCAGCACCCCACGGATTAGCGGGGGGACTGAGCAGTTCTTC.

This clonotype showed up many times. The chain employs TRBV5-6 and TRBJ2-7; 8 bases fit TRBD2. CDR1 and CDR2 from the germline V gene are SGHDT and YYEEEE. The CDR3 covers 18 residues. V trimming: 4 bases; J trimming: 3 bases; junction bases outside the gene matches: 18. The CDR3 DNA is TGTGCCAGCAGCCCACCACGAGGGCGGGGGGAAGCAGACTACGAGCAGTACTTC. Its protein product is CASSPPRGRGEADYEQYF.

The chain employs TRBV3-1 and TRBJ2-3, with 13 bases fitting TRBD2. Germline V gene sequence: CDR1 LGHDT, CDR2 YNNKEL (reference sequence). The V gene end was trimmed by 4 bases and the J gene end by 3 bases; junction bases not matched to a gene: 7. The CDR3 is made up of 17 amino acids. The CDR3 nucleotides read TGTGCCAGCAGCCCCCTGGGACTAGCGGGAATTACAGATACGCAGTATTTT. Protein sequence: CASSPLGLAGITDTQYF.

This clonotype showed up just a few times. The chain is built from TRBV7-3 and TRBJ2-6; D uncertain. Germline CDR1 reads SGHTA; CDR2 reads FQGTGA. Trimming took 6 bases from V and 2 from J, leaving 8 bases between them. The CDR3 runs to 14 residues. CDR3 in DNA: TGTGCCAGCAGTCCCACGCCTGGGGCCAACGTCCTGACTTTC. This translates into CASSPTPGANVLTF.

The V and J genes are TRBV5-8 and TRBJ2-6; TRBD1 matches at 11 bases. With V trimmed by 3 bases and J by 2 bases, 1 base remained unmatched. CDR1 is SGHTS, CDR2 YDEGEE, per germline. The CDR3 is 16 residues long. CDR3 nucleotide sequence: TGTGCCAGCAGCTCGGACAGGGGGCCTGGGGCCAACGTCCTGACTTTC. The encoded protein is CASSSDRGPGANVLTF.

The rearrangement links TRBV12-3 or TRBV12-4 to TRBJ2-7, with unresolved D. CDR3 length: 13 residues. The V and J ends lost 8 bases and 6 bases respectively, with 17 bases between them. CDR3 sequence (DNA): TGTGCCAGCTCCCTATATCCAGTCGGCGAGCAGTACTTC. The encoded protein is CASSLYPVGEQYF.

The sample holds a few counts of this clonotype. This rearrangement joins TRBV12-3 or TRBV12-4 to TRBJ2-5, with no clear D. Between the trimmed V and J ends, which lost 2 bases and 3 bases, there was a span of 10 bases. The CDR3 runs 14 residues. The CDR3 loop is CASSLYPSEETQYF. CDR3 DNA: TGTGCCAGCAGTTTATACCCCAGCGAAGAGACCCAGTACTTC.

V usage is TRBV3-1 and J usage is TRBJ2-1; the match to TRBD2 covers 9 bases. The CDR3 covers 15 residues. The ends lost 4 bases at V and 8 bases at J; junction bases unmatched: 9. Per the germline V gene, CDR1 is LGHDT and CDR2 is YNNKEL (reference sequence). For the CDR3, the DNA is TGTGCCAGCAGCCGAGACCTAGCGGGATTCTATGAGCAGTTCTTC. Residues: CASSRDLAGFYEQFF.

V and J are TRBV27 and TRBJ2-7; D is unresolved. Germline V gives CDR1 MNHEY, CDR2 SMNVEV (reference sequence). Trimming pared 8 bases from V and 4 bases from J, leaving 18 bases between. CDR3 length: 14 amino acids. CDR3: CASAPTTDGYEQYF. Here the CDR3 DNA reads TGTGCCAGCGCGCCCACGACGGACGGGTACGAGCAGTACTTC.

The rearrangement links TRBV10-3 to TRBJ1-6, with 11 bases identical to TRBD1. Per germline, CDR1 ENHRY and CDR2 SYGVKD. Trimming at V came to 10 bases and at J to 11 bases, leaving 7 bases not matched to a gene. The CDR3 consists of 13 residues. As DNA, the CDR3 is TGTGCCACTAGGACAGGGGGCATCACACCCCTCCACTTT. Protein product: CATRTGGITPLHF.

The chain has TRBV20-1 and TRBJ1-1; possibly TRBD1 for D (5 bases). The CDR3 loop spans 14 amino acids. The germline CDR1 and CDR2 sequences are DFQATT and SNEGSKA (reference sequence). The V and J ends lost 3 bases and 3 bases respectively, with 14 bases between them. CDR3 sequence reads: CSASTEGSDTEAFF. The CDR3 nucleotides are TGCAGTGCTAGTACGGAGGGGTCGGACACTGAAGCTTTCTTT.

The sample holds a few counts of this clonotype. The chain has TRBV29-1 and TRBJ2-3, with TRBD2 matching 10 bases. This CDR3 region has 15 residues. The V segment lost 8 bases and the J segment 4 bases; nucleotides outside the gene matches: 12. Germline loops: CDR1 SQVTM, CDR2 ANQGSEA. In DNA, the CDR3 is TGCAGCCCCATTGTCAGGCTAGCGGGAGCAGATACGCAGTATTTT. Amino acid sequence: CSPIVRLAGADTQYF.

The J gene is TRBJ2-5, the V gene TRBV2; D unclear. The CDR3 has 14 amino acids. V lost 3 bases, J lost 7 bases, and 15 bases lay in between. CDR1 and CDR2 from the germline V gene are SNHLY and FYNNEI. CDR3 residues: CASSEESFYGTQYF. The CDR3 DNA is TGTGCCAGCAGTGAGGAGAGTTTTTATGGGACCCAGTACTTC.

The chain carries TRBV5-1 and TRBJ2-1; D is ambiguous. Germline lookup yields CDR1 SGHRS and CDR2 YFSETQ. Trimming shortened V by 1 base and J by 7 bases, and 9 bases separated the two germline ends. The CDR3 loop spans 13 amino acids. Written as DNA, the CDR3 is TGCGCCAGCAGCTTGCCCGGGCAGAATGAGCAGTTCTTC. This encodes CASSLPGQNEQFF.

This clonotype was seen more than once but under ten times. The chain uses TRBV29-1 and TRBJ2-7, with D possibly TRBD1 on 6 matching bases. Germline lookup yields CDR1 SQVTM and CDR2 ANQGSEA. V was cut by 1 base and J by 0 bases, with 16 bases left in between. CDR3 length equals 16 residues. This CDR3 reads CSVEVDTGTSSYEQYF. In DNA form, the CDR3 reads TGCAGCGTTGAAGTTGATACAGGGACCAGCTCCTACGAGCAGTACTTC.

This clonotype was seen only a few times. The V gene is TRBV12-3 or TRBV12-4, the J gene TRBJ2-4, with 10 bases matching TRBD1. This CDR3 region has 14 residues. The trim removed 3 bases at V and 7 bases at J, leaving 3 bases unmatched. Written as DNA, the CDR3 is TGTGCCAGCAGTTTGGGGACAGGGGAGAACATTCAGTACTTC. As protein: CASSLGTGENIQYF.

This chain links TRBV21-1 with TRBJ2-4; the D call of TRBD1 is as the table states it, not checked on the DNA. TRBV21-1 corresponds to a pseudogene. This CDR3 comprises 16 residues. The CDR3 nucleotides read TGTGCCAGCGCAGGGGTAGAGGGGTTGTCCAAAAACATTCAGTACTTC. The encoded protein is CASAGVEGLSKNIQYF.

This clonotype was recorded only once. V and J are TRBV20-1 and TRBJ1-1, with D unresolved. The CDR3 has 12 residues. The germline CDR1 and CDR2 sequences are DFQATT and SNEGSKA (reference sequence). V was pared by 5 bases and J by 1 base, with 8 bases between. The CDR3 DNA sequence: TGCAGTGCTTCTAGTGGGAACACTGAAGCTTTCTTT. Translating gives CSASSGNTEAFF.

This clonotype has a handful of counts. The rearrangement links TRBV20-1 to TRBJ2-3; D is unclear. The germline V gene encodes CDR1 DFQATT and CDR2 SNEGSKA (reference sequence). V lost 0 bases and J lost 1, with 8 bases in between. The CDR3 covers 14 residues. CDR3 in amino acids: CSARDARRTDTQYF. In DNA, the CDR3 is TGCAGTGCTAGAGACGCCAGACGCACAGATACGCAGTATTTT.